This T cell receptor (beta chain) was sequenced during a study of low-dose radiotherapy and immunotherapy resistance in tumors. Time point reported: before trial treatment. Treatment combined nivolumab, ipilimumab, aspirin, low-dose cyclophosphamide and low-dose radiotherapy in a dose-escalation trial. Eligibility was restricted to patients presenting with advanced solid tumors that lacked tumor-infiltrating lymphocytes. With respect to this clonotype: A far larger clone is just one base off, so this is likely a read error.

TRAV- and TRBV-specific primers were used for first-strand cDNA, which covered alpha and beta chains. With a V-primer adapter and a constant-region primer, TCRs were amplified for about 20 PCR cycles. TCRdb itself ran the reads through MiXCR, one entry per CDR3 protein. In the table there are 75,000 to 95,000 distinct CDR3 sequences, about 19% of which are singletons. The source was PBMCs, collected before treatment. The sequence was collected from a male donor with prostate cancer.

CDR3 bases: TGTGCCAGCAGTTTCAAGGGCAAGTCCTACGAGCAGTTCTTC. Its translation: CASSFKGKSYEQFF. The chain joins TRBV27 to TRBJ2-1; no clear D. The CDR3 loop spans 14 amino acids. V lost 3 bases to trimming and J lost 10 bases, with 16 bases between them. Germline loops: CDR1 MNHEY, CDR2 SMNVEV (reference sequence).